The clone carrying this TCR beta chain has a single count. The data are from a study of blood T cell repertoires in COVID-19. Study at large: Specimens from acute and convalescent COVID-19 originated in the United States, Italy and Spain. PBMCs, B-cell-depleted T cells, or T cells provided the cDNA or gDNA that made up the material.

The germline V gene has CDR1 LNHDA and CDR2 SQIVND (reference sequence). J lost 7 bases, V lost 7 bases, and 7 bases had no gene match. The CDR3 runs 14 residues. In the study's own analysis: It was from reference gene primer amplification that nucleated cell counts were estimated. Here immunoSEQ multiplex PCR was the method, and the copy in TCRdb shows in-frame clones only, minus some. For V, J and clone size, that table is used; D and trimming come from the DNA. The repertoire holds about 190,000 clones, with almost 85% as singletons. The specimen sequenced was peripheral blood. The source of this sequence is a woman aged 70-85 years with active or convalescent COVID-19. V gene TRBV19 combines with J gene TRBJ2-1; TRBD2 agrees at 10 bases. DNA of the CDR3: TGTGCCAGTAAGCCTAGCGGGAGTTTTAATGAGCAGTTCTTC. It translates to CASKPSGSFNEQFF.